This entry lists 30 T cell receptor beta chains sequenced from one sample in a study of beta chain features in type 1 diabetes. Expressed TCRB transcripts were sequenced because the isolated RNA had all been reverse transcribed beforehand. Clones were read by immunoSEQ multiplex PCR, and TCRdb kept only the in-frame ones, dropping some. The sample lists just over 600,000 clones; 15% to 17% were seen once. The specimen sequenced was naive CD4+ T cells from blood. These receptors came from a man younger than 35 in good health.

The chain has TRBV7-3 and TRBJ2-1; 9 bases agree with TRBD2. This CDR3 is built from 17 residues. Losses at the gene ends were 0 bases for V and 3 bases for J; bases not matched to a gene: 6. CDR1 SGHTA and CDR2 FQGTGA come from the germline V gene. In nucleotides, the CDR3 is TGTGCCAGCAGCTTAACGTCGACTAGCGGACGCTACAATGAGCAGTTCTTC. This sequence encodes CASSLTSTSGRYNEQFF.

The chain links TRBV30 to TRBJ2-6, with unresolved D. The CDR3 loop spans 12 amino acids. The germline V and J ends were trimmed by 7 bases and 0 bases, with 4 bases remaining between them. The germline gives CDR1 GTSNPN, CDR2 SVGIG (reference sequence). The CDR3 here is CASHSGANVLTF. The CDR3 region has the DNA TGTGCCTCCCACTCTGGGGCCAACGTCCTGACTTTC.

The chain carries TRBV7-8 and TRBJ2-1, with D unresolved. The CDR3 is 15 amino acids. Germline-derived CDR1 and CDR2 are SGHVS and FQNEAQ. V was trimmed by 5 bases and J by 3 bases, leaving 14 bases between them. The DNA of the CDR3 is TGTGCCAGCAGCCCCGACCGGGTTGTCTACAATGAGCAGTTCTTC. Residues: CASSPDRVVYNEQFF.

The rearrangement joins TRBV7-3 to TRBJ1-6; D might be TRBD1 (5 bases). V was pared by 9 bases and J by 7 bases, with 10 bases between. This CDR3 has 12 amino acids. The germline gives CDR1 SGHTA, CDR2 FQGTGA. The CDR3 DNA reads TGTGCCAGTACAGAGGGGAATTCACCCCTCCACTTT. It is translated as CASTEGNSPLHF.

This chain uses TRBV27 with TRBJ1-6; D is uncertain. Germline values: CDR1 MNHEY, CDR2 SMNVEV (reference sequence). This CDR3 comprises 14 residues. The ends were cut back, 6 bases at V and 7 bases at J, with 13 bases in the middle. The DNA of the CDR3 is TGTGCCAGCAGCTCGCCGAGCTGGAATTCACCCCTCCACTTT. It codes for CASSSPSWNSPLHF.

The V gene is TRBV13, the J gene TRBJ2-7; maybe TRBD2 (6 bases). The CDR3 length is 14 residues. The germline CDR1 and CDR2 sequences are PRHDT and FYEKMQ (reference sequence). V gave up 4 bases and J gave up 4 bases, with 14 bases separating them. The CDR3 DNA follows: TGTGCCAGCAGCTGGCGGACTACATCTTACGAGCAGTACTTC. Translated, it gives CASSWRTTSYEQYF.

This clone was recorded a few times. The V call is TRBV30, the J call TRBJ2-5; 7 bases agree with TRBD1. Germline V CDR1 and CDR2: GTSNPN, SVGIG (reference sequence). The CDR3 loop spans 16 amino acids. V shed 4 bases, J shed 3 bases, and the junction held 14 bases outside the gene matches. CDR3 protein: CAWTEGARRNKETQYF. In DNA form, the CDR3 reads TGTGCCTGGACCGAGGGGGCTAGGCGGAATAAAGAGACCCAGTACTTC.

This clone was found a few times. The CDR3 coding sequence is TGTGCTAGTGGTTGGGGTGACACTGAAGCTTTCTTT. Its translation is CASGWGDTEAFF. This chain uses TRBV12-5 with TRBJ1-1; D unclear. The CDR3 loop spans 12 amino acids. V lost 4 bases to trimming and J lost 3 bases, with 6 bases between them. Germline loops: CDR1 LGHNT, CDR2 FRNRAP.

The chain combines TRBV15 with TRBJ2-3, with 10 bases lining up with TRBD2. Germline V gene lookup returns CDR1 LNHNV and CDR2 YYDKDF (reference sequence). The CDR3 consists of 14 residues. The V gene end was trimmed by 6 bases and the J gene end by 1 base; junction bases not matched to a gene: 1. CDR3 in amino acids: CATRSGRGTDTQYF. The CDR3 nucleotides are TGTGCCACCAGGAGCGGGAGGGGCACAGATACGCAGTATTTT.

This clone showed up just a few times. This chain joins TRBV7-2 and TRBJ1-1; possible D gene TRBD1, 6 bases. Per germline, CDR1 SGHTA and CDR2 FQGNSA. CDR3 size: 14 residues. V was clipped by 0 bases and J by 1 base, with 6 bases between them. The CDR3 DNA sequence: TGTGCCAGCAGCTTAGCGGGGGCGAACACTGAAGCTTTCTTT. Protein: CASSLAGANTEAFF.

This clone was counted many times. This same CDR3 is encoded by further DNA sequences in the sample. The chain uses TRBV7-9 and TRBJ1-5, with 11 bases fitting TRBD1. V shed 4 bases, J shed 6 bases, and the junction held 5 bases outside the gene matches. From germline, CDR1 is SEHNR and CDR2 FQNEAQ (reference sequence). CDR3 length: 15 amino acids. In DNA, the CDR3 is TGTGCCAGCAGCTCCGGACAGGGGGCGAGTCAGCCCCAGCATTTT. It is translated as CASSSGQGASQPQHF.

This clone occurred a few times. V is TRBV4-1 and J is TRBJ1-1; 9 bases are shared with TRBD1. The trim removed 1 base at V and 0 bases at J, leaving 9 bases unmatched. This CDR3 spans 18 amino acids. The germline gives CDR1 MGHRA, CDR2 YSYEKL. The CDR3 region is CASSQGPIGTGMNTEAFF. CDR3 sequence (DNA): TGCGCCAGCAGCCAAGGACCGATCGGGACAGGGATGAACACTGAAGCTTTCTTT.

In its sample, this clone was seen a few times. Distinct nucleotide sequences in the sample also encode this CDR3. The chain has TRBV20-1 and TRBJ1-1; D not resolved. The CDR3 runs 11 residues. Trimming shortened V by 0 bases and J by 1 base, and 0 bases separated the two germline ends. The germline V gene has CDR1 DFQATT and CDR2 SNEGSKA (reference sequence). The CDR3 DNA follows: TGCAGTGCTAGAGAGAACACTGAAGCTTTCTTT. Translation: CSARENTEAFF.

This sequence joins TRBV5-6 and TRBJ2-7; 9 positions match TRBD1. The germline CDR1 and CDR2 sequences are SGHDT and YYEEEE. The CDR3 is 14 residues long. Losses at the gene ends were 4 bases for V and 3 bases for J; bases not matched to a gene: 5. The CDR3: CASSPWTGVYEQYF. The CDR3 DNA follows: TGTGCCAGCAGCCCGTGGACAGGGGTCTACGAGCAGTACTTC.

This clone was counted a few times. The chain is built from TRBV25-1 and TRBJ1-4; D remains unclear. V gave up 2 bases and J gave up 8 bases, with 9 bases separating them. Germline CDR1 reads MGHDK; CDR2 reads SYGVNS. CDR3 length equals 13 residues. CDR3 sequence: CASSEGRREKLFF. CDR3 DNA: TGTGCCAGCAGTGAAGGACGGAGGGAAAAACTGTTTTTT.

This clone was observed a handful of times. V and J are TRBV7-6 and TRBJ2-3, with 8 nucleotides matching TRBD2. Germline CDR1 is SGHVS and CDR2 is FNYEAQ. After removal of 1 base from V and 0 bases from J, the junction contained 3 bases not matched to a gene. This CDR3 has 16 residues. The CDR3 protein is CASSLVAGGSTDTQYF. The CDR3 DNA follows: TGTGCCAGCAGCTTAGTGGCGGGGGGCAGCACAGATACGCAGTATTTT.

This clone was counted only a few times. CDR3 amino acids: CASRAGPYEQYF. CDR3 DNA sequence: TGTGCCAGCAGAGCGGGTCCCTACGAGCAGTACTTC. The chain links TRBV2 to TRBJ2-5, with D perhaps matching TRBD2 (6 bases). The closer fit of TRBJ2-7 to the DNA end suggests the J call may be wrong. The CDR3 is 12 residues long. Germline CDR1 reads SNHLY; CDR2 reads FYNNEI.

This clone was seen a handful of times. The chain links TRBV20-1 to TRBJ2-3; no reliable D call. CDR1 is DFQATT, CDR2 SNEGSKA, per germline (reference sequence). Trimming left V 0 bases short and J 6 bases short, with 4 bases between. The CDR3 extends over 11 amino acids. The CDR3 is CSARDRDTQYF. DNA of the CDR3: TGCAGTGCTAGAGATCGGGATACGCAGTATTTT.

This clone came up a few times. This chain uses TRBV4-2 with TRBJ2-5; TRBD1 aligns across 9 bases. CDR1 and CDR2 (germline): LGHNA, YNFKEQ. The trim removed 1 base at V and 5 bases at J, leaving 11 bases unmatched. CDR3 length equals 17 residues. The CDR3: CASSQGRQYRGRETQYF. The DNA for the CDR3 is TGTGCCAGCAGCCAAGGAAGACAATACAGGGGGCGGGAGACCCAGTACTTC.

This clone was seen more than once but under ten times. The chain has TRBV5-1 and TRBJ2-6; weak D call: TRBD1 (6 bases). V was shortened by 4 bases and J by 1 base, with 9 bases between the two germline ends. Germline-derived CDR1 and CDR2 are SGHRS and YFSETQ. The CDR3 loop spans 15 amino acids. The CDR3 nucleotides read TGCGCCAGCAGCCAGGGGTTGTCTGGGGCCAACGTCCTGACTTTC. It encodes CASSQGLSGANVLTF.

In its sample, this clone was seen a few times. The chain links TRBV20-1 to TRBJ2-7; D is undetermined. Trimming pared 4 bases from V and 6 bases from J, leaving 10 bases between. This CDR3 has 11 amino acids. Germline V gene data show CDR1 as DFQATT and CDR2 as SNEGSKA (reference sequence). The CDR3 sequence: CSATISSEQYF. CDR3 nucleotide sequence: TGCAGTGCTACGATCAGTTCCGAGCAGTACTTC.

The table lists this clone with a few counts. The CDR3 sequence: CATGRSSSYNEQFF. For the CDR3, the DNA is TGTGCCACCGGGAGGTCGAGCTCCTACAATGAGCAGTTCTTC. The rearrangement uses TRBV18 and TRBJ2-1, with TRBD2 matching 7 bases. Germline lookup yields CDR1 KGHSH and CDR2 LQKENI. The CDR3 has 14 amino acids. J lost 0 bases, V lost 10 bases, and 6 bases had no gene match. The full variable domain, rest sourced from reference TRBV18 and TRBJ2-1, is NAGVMQNPRHLVRRRGQEARLRCSPMKGHSHVYWYRQLPEEGLKFMVYLQKENIIDESGMPKERFSAEFPKEGPSILRIQQVVRGDSAAYFCATGRSSSYNEQFFGPGTRLTVL.

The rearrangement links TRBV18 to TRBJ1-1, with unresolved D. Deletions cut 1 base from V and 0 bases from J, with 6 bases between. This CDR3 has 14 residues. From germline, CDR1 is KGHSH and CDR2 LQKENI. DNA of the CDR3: TGTGCCAGCTCACCACGGATCATGAACACTGAAGCTTTCTTT. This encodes CASSPRIMNTEAFF. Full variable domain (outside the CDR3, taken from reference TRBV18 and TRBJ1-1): NAGVMQNPRHLVRRRGQEARLRCSPMKGHSHVYWYRQLPEEGLKFMVYLQKENIIDESGMPKERFSAEFPKEGPSILRIQQVVRGDSAAYFCASSPRIMNTEAFFGQGTRLTVV.

The CDR3 is CASSGTDENEKLFF. CDR3 in DNA: TGTGCCAGCAGTGGGACGGACGAGAATGAAAAACTGTTTTTT. The chain is built from TRBV2 and TRBJ1-4; D gene uncertain. Trimming took off 4 bases at V and 5 bases at J, with 11 bases between the two ends. This CDR3 has 14 amino acids. Germline V gene data show CDR1 as SNHLY and CDR2 as FYNNEI.

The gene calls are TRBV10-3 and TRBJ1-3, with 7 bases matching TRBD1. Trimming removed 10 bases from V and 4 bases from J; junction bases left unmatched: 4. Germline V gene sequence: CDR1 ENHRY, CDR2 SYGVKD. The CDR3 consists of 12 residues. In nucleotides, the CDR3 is TGTGCCACCACAGGGGCCGGAAACACCATATATTTT. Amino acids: CATTGAGNTIYF.

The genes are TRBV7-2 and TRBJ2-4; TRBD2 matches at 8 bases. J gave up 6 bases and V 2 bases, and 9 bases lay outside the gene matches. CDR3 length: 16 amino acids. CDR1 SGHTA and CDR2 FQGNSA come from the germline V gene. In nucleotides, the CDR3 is TGTGCCAGCAGCTTACGGCGGGAGGCCCCTGGAAACATTCAGTACTTC. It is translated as CASSLRREAPGNIQYF. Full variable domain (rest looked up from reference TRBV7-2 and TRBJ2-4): GAGVSQSPSNKVTEKGKDVELRCDPISGHTALYWYRQSLGQGLEFLIYFQGNSAPDKSGLPSDRFSAERTGGSVSTLTIQRTQQEDSAVYLCASSLRREAPGNIQYFGAGTRLSVL.

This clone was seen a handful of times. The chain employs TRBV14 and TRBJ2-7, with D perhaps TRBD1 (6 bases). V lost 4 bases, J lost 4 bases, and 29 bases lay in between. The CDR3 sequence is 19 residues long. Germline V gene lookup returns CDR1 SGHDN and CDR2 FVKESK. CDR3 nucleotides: TGTGCCAGCAGCCGAAGACTCTCAGGGGACGATAAATTTGGATACGAGCAGTACTTC. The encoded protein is CASSRRLSGDDKFGYEQYF.

The CDR3 protein is CASSSSGRSSYEQYF. CDR3 bases: TGCGCCAGCAGCTCTAGCGGGAGATCCTCCTACGAGCAGTACTTC. J is TRBJ2-7 and V is TRBV5-1, with 10 bases identical to TRBD2. V dropped 3 bases and J dropped 0; count of bases not matched to a gene: 3. The CDR3 has 15 amino acids. The germline CDR1 and CDR2 sequences are SGHRS and YFSETQ. Filled out from reference TRBV5-1 and TRBJ2-7, the complete variable domain reads KAGVTQTPRYLIKTRGQQVTLSCSPISGHRSVSWYQQTPGQGLQFLFEYFSETQRNKGNFPGRFSGRQFSNSRSEMNVSTLELGDSALYLCASSSSGRSSYEQYFGPGTRLTVT.

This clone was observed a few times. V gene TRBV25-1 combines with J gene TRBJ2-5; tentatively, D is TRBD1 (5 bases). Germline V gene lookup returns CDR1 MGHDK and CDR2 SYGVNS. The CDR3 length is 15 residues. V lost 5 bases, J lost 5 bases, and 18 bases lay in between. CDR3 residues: CASSFPGPQEETQYF. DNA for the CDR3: TGTGCCAGCAGTTTCCCGGGCCCACAGGAGGAGACCCAGTACTTC.

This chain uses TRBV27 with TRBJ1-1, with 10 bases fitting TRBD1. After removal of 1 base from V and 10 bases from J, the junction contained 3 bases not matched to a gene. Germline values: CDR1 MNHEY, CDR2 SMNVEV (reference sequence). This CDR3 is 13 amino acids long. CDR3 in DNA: TGTGCCAGCAGTTTATTGGGACAGGGGCGAGCTTTCTTT. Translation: CASSLLGQGRAFF.